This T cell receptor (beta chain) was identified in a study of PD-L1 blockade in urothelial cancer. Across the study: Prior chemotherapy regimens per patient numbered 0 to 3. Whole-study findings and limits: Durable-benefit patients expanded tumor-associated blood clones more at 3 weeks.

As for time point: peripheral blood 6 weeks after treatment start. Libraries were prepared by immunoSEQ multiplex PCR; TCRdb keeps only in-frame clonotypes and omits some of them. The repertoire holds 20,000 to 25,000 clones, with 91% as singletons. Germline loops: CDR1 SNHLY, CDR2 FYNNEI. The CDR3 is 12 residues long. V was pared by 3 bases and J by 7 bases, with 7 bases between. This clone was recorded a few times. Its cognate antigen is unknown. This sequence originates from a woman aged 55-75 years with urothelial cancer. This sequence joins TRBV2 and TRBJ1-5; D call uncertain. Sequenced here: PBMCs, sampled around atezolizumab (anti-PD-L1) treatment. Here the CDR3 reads CASSDRRQPQHF. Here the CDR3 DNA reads TGTGCCAGCAGTGATCGGCGGCAGCCCCAGCATTTT.